This section outlines one T cell receptor (beta chain) sequence together with its context. Germline V CDR1 and CDR2: SGHTA, FQGNSA. The CDR3 covers 16 residues. V was pared by 5 bases and J by 2 bases, with 16 bases between. The sample is drawn from a study of blood T cell repertoires in COVID-19. Study-level information: From the United States, Italy and Spain came samples of acute and convalescent COVID-19. The analysed material was cDNA or gDNA that came from T cells, B-cell-depleted T cells, or PBMCs.

The data were produced by immunoSEQ multiplex PCR, yet TCRdb's version contains in-frame clones alone and is incomplete. In the table there are 250,000 to 300,000 clones, roughly 89% of which are singletons. This chain joins TRBV7-2 and TRBJ2-1, with TRBD2 as a possible D gene (6 bases). The sequenced sample was peripheral blood. This TCR came from a woman aged 40 to 49 who had recovered from COVID-19. The CDR3 protein is CASSEAAGATYNEQFF. The CDR3 DNA reads TGTGCCAGCAGCGAAGCAGCGGGCGCTACCTACAATGAGCAGTTCTTC.